Listed here is a single T cell receptor beta chain. There are 12 residues in the CDR3. CDR1 is MNHEY, CDR2 SVGEGT, per germline. The V end was cut by 7 bases, the J end by 12 bases, with 16 bases between. A second PCR of 7 to 11 cycles used a sample-barcoded 5' primer and a J-beta primer mix. Every cDNA was tagged by a template-switch adaptor with 12 random nucleotides. Using its own MiXCR run on the 5' RACE reads, TCRdb lists one record per CDR3 protein. The data show some 640,000 distinct CDR3 sequences, with over 45% seen just once and approximately 32% held by the top ten. This sample is part of a study of blood T cells in healthy people across ages.

The rearrangement uses TRBV6-2 or TRBV6-3 and TRBJ2-1, with D maybe TRBD1 (6 bases). The sample consisted of blood. The sequence came from a woman aged 60-70 years in good health. The CDR3: CASTQGGRGQFF. The CDR3 DNA is TGTGCCAGCACCCAAGGGGGACGTGGGCAGTTCTTC.